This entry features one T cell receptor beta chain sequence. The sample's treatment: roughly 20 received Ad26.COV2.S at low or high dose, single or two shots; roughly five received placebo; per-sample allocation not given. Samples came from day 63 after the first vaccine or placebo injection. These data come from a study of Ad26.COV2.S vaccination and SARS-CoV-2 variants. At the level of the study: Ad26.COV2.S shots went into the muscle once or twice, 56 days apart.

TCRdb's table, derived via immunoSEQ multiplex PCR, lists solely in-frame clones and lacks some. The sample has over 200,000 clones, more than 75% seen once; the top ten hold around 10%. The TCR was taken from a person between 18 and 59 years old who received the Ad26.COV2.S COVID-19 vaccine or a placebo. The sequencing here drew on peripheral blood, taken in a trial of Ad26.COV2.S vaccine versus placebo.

CDR3 residues: CASSGPGQGNEKLFF. CDR3 DNA sequence: TGCGCCAGCAGCGGACCGGGACAGGGTAATGAAAAACTGTTTTTT. This chain links TRBV5-1 with TRBJ1-4; TRBD1 agrees at 9 bases. From germline, CDR1 is SGHRS and CDR2 YFSETQ. Unmatched junction bases numbered 5, after V lost 4 bases and J lost 4 bases. This CDR3 contains 15 residues.